What follows are 10 T cell receptor beta chains derived from one specimen sequenced in a study of blood T cell repertoires in COVID-19. Profiled with immunoSEQ multiplex PCR; TCRdb holds only in-frame clones, not every one. The data hold 68,000 or so clones, with nearly 90% observed a single time. The sequenced material came from peripheral blood. All receptors come from a woman aged 45-65 years with COVID-19, enrolled during active disease.

The rearrangement joins TRBV12-5 to TRBJ2-3, with TRBD1 identical over 8 bases. J lost 0 bases, V lost 4 bases, and 3 bases had no gene match. The CDR3 contains 15 residues. Germline V gene lookup returns CDR1 LGHNT and CDR2 FRNRAP. CDR3 amino acids: CASGSRQGSTDTQYF. DNA for the CDR3: TGTGCTAGTGGTTCTCGACAGGGGAGCACAGATACGCAGTATTTT.

This clone was seen a handful of times. The J gene is TRBJ1-1, the V gene TRBV7-9; 7 nucleotides agree with TRBD1. The CDR3 runs to 15 residues. The V segment lost 5 bases and the J segment 0 bases; nucleotides outside the gene matches: 6. From germline, CDR1 is SEHNR and CDR2 FQNEAQ (reference sequence). The CDR3 spells CASSAGQLMNTEAFF. DNA for the CDR3: TGTGCCAGCAGCGCGGGACAGCTGATGAACACTGAAGCTTTCTTT.

The chain links TRBV7-3 to TRBJ2-2, with 10 bases matching TRBD2. Germline trimming cut 0 bases from V and 4 bases from J; bases unmatched to any gene: 5. The CDR3 sequence is 17 residues long. CDR1 is SGHTA and CDR2 is FQGTGA in the germline V gene. The CDR3 DNA sequence: TGTGCCAGCAGCTTAACAGCGGGAGGGCCTATCACCGGGGAGCTGTTTTTT. It yields the protein CASSLTAGGPITGELFF.

The V and J genes are TRBV4-1 and TRBJ2-2; 12 bases line up with TRBD2. CDR1 is MGHRA and CDR2 is YSYEKL in the germline V gene. This CDR3 has 17 residues. With 1 base clipped from V and 5 bases from J, the junction kept 5 bases outside the gene matches. This CDR3 is CASSQGLAGGKTGELFF. CDR3 DNA: TGCGCCAGCAGCCAAGGGCTAGCGGGAGGGAAAACCGGGGAGCTGTTTTTT.

The chain uses TRBV11-3 and TRBJ2-3, with 11 bases fitting TRBD2. The junction had 5 bases not matched to a gene; V was cut back by 5 bases and J by 1 base. CDR1 is SGHNT, CDR2 YENEEA, per germline. The CDR3 loop spans 16 amino acids. CDR3: CASSLRLAGRTDTQYF. The CDR3 coding sequence is TGTGCCAGCAGCCTAAGACTAGCGGGACGCACAGATACGCAGTATTTT.

The rearrangement uses TRBV27 and TRBJ1-5, with 7 nucleotides matching TRBD1. CDR3 length: 15 amino acids. V dropped 2 bases and J dropped 7; count of bases not matched to a gene: 8. Germline V lookup: CDR1 MNHEY, CDR2 SMNVEV (reference sequence). This CDR3 is CASSLGQGVRQPQHF. Written as DNA, the CDR3 is TGTGCCAGCAGTTTAGGGCAGGGGGTACGACAGCCCCAGCATTTT.

J is TRBJ2-6 and V is TRBV10-3, with TRBD1 identical over 10 bases. This CDR3 region has 18 residues. Germline assignment: CDR1 ENHRY and CDR2 SYGVKD. Trimming cost V 2 bases and J 4 bases; bases outside gene matches: 8. Here the CDR3 DNA reads TGTGCCATCAGTGAGACGACAGGGGGCGCGAACGGGGCCAACGTCCTGACTTTC. Its translation is CAISETTGGANGANVLTF.

The chain employs TRBV6-5 and TRBJ2-7, with TRBD2 identical over 9 bases. This CDR3 is built from 16 residues. Looked up from germline, CDR1 is MNHEY and CDR2 is SVGAGI. The J segment lost 4 bases and the V segment lost 0 bases, leaving 7 bases of the junction unmatched. The CDR3 DNA reads as TGTGCCAGCAGTTACTCGCGTAGCGGGAGTGGGTACGAGCAGTACTTC. Translation: CASSYSRSGSGYEQYF.

The CDR3, as DNA: TGTGCCAGCAGCTTTTTTCGGCCGGGACATAAGACCTACGAGCAGTACTTC. Amino acid sequence: CASSFFRPGHKTYEQYF. V and J are TRBV7-9 and TRBJ2-7, with D maybe TRBD1 (6 bases). From germline, CDR1 is SEHNR and CDR2 FQNEAQ (reference sequence). V was shortened by 3 bases and J by 2 bases, with 20 bases between the two germline ends. This CDR3 is 17 amino acids long.

This chain uses TRBV2 with TRBJ2-2, with TRBD1 matching over 11 bases. The CDR3 is 15 residues long. Germline V gene sequence: CDR1 SNHLY, CDR2 FYNNEI. The V segment lost 8 bases and the J segment 5 bases; nucleotides outside the gene matches: 7. Here the CDR3 reads CASRLDRGQTGELFF. CDR3 DNA: TGTGCCAGCCGACTGGACAGGGGGCAAACCGGGGAGCTGTTTTTT.